In this sample, the clone carrying this T cell receptor beta chain turned up a few times. Its target is not known. This table comes from immunoSEQ multiplex PCR, and its TCRdb copy is limited to in-frame clones, with some not included. There are 96,000 or so clones in the sample; approximately 80% occur only once, and about 5.8% lies in the top ten. This entry belongs to a study of OX40 agonist ivuxolimab in advanced cancers. Study-level points and caveats: Both blood CD4+ and CD8+ T cells showed clonal growth by week 6 at 0.1 to 3.0 mg/kg. The 0.1-3.0 mg/kg partial responders had among the lowest clonal expansion. The investigators did not determine what antigen specificity the expanded peripheral T cells had.

CDR1 and CDR2 (germline): MRHNA, SNTAGT. The CDR3 loop spans 13 amino acids. J gave up 3 bases and V 6 bases, and 2 bases lay outside the gene matches. Here the sequenced sample was CD4+ or CD8+ T cells sorted from blood, taken in a trial of the OX40 agonist ivuxolimab. The chain joins TRBV6-4 to TRBJ1-5; 7 positions agree with TRBD1. The TCR comes from an adult with an advanced solid tumor such as melanoma, head and neck, liver or kidney cancer. The CDR3 bases are TGTGCCAGCAGAGACAGGGTCAATCAGCCCCAGCATTTT. Translating gives CASRDRVNQPQHF.